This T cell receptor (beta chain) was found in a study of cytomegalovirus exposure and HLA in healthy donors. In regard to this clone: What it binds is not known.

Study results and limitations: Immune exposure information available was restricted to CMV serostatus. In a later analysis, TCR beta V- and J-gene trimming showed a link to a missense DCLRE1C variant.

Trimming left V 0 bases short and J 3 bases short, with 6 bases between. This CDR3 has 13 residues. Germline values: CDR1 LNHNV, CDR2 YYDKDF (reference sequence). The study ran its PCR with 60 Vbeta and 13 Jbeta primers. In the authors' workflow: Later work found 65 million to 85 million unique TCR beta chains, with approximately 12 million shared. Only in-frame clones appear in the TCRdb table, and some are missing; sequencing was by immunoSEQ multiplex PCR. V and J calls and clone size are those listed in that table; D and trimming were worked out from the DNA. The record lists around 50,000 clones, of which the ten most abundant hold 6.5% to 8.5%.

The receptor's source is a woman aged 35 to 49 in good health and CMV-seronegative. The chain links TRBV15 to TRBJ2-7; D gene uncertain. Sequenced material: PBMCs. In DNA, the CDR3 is TGTGCCACCAGCAGAGATCGGAGCTACGAGCAGTACTTC. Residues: CATSRDRSYEQYF.